The 30 T cell receptor beta chains in this list originate from one sample, sequenced in a study of Graves' ophthalmopathy and Graves' hyperthyroidism. The TCR beta CDR3 regions underwent amplification from RNA transcripts. After a first-round RT-PCR with HTBI primers, a second-round multiplex PCR was run. From the multiplex PCR reads, TCRdb called clonotypes with MiXCR, one entry per CDR3 protein. The sample holds about 1.2 million distinct CDR3 sequences, about 36% seen once. Material: peripheral blood or thyroid tissue (not recorded which). The origin of the receptors is an adult man with Graves' hyperthyroidism.

The V and J genes are TRBV28 and TRBJ2-6; D is ambiguous. The CDR3 runs 16 residues. CDR1 MDHEN and CDR2 SYDVKM come from the germline V gene. Trimming removed 4 bases from V and 2 bases from J, with 12 bases in between. The CDR3 DNA reads TGTGCCAGCAGTTATAGTATTATTGCTGGGGCCAACGTCCTGACTTTC. Translating it yields CASSYSIIAGANVLTF.

This clonotype was found a few times. The DNA for the CDR3 is TGCGCCAGCAGTGAGTCTGGGTTAGGTACGCAGTATTTT. This sequence encodes CASSESGLGTQYF. J is TRBJ2-3 and V is TRBV10-1; D gene uncertain. Trimming left V 0 bases short and J 8 bases short, with 9 bases between. Germline CDR1 WNHNN, CDR2 SYGVQD (reference sequence). There are 13 residues in the CDR3.

This clonotype has ten or more counts. The V call is TRBV9, the J call TRBJ2-5; possibly TRBD1 for D (5 bases). V lost 1 base, J lost 5 bases, and 30 bases lay in between. Germline V gives CDR1 SGDLS, CDR2 YYNGEE. The CDR3 is 20 amino acids. CDR3 nucleotide sequence: TGTGCCAGCAGCGTAAGCAGGAGAAATCCACCCAGGGAATGGTGGGAGACCCAGTACTTC. Residues: CASSVSRRNPPREWWETQYF.

This clonotype appeared a few times. V gene TRBV6-1 combines with J gene TRBJ2-7; D uncertain. The germline gives CDR1 MNHNS, CDR2 SASEGT. Trimming pared 5 bases from V and 7 bases from J, leaving 21 bases between. The CDR3 runs to 15 residues. CDR3 in amino acids: CASSPPGPRLREQYF. The CDR3 nucleotides are TGTGCCAGCAGTCCACCCGGGCCCCGGTTGAGGGAGCAGTACTTC.

The V gene is TRBV7-9, the J gene TRBJ1-1; TRBD1 aligns across 10 bases. Per germline, CDR1 SEHNR and CDR2 FQNEAQ (reference sequence). The length of the CDR3 is 15 residues. Losses at the gene ends were 5 bases for V and 4 bases for J; bases not matched to a gene: 7. The CDR3 spells CASSIGQGDGTEAFF. The DNA for the CDR3 is TGTGCCAGCAGCATTGGACAGGGGGATGGCACTGAAGCTTTCTTT.

This chain joins TRBV5-1 and TRBJ2-7; D remains unclear. V was shortened by 4 bases and J by 6 bases, with 14 bases between the two germline ends. Germline assignment: CDR1 SGHRS and CDR2 YFSETQ. The CDR3 covers 13 residues. CDR3 protein: CASSTGPASEQYF. The CDR3 DNA sequence: TGCGCCAGCAGCACCGGACCAGCTTCCGAGCAGTACTTC.

This clonotype was seen a few times. The V and J genes are TRBV20-1 and TRBJ2-7; D might be TRBD1 or TRBD2, each matching 5 bases. The ends were cut back, 5 bases at V and 7 bases at J, with 12 bases in the middle. The V gene's germline CDR1 is DFQATT and CDR2 SNEGSKA (reference sequence). The CDR3 runs to 11 residues. CDR3 in amino acids: CSAEGIREQYF. CDR3 DNA sequence: TGCAGTGCTGAGGGGATTCGGGAGCAGTACTTC.

There are many counts of this clonotype. V and J are TRBV12-3 or TRBV12-4 and TRBJ1-5; the match to TRBD1 covers 9 bases. This CDR3 spans 13 amino acids. V trimming: 7 bases; J trimming: 5 bases; junction bases outside the gene matches: 3. CDR3 in amino acids: CASTNRGHQPQHF. Here the CDR3 DNA reads TGTGCCAGCACCAACAGGGGGCATCAGCCCCAGCATTTT.

With regard to this clonotype: One end of the junction varies from germline; a read error may be responsible. The V and J genes are TRBV10-2 and TRBJ2-7; D possibly uses TRBD1 or TRBD2 (10 bases each). Per germline, CDR1 WSHSY and CDR2 SAAADI. This CDR3 region has 14 residues. CDR3: CAITSGTGAYEQYF. As DNA, the CDR3 is TGTGCCATCACTAGCGGGACAGGGGCCTACGAGCAGTACTTC.

This clonotype was recorded many times. V is TRBV2 and J is TRBJ2-7, with D possibly called TRBD1 or TRBD2 (5 bases each). V lost 3 bases and J lost 3, with 15 bases in between. This CDR3 region has 15 residues. Germline V CDR1 and CDR2: SNHLY, FYNNEI. Here the CDR3 reads CASSEEDYQGYEQYF. Written as DNA, the CDR3 is TGTGCCAGCAGTGAGGAAGACTACCAGGGCTACGAGCAGTACTTC.

This clonotype appeared a few times. This chain uses TRBV19 with TRBJ2-2, with D possibly called TRBD1 or TRBD2 (5 bases each). Trimming removed 7 bases from V and 6 bases from J, with 15 bases in between. The germline V gene encodes CDR1 LNHDA and CDR2 SQIVND (reference sequence). The CDR3 runs to 14 residues. CDR3: CASNSGVGAGELFF. CDR3 in DNA: TGTGCCAGTAACAGCGGAGTAGGGGCCGGGGAGCTGTTTTTT.

The chain links TRBV2 to TRBJ1-5; 9 bases match TRBD1. The length of the CDR3 is 14 residues. Germline V gene data show CDR1 as SNHLY and CDR2 as FYNNEI. V trimming: 5 bases; J trimming: 8 bases; junction bases outside the gene matches: 7. Here the CDR3 reads CASSQQGAGEPQHF. DNA for the CDR3: TGTGCCAGCAGTCAACAGGGGGCGGGGGAGCCCCAGCATTTT.

The genes are TRBV4-3 and TRBJ2-3; weak D call: TRBD1 (6 bases). In germline, CDR1 is LGHNA, CDR2 YSLEER. V shed 5 bases and J shed 2 bases, with 14 bases lying between them. The CDR3 consists of 15 residues. The CDR3 region is CASSTVDRDTDTQYF. The CDR3 DNA follows: TGCGCCAGCAGCACGGTGGACAGAGACACAGATACGCAGTATTTT.

CDR3 nucleotide sequence: TGCGCCAGCAGGAAAGGTGTCGATCAGCCCCAGTACTTC. Translation gives CASRKGVDQPQYF. The rearrangement joins TRBV5-1 to TRBJ2-5; D is unclear. Germline V CDR1 and CDR2: SGHRS, YFSETQ. The CDR3 runs to 13 residues. The V and J ends lost 5 bases and 9 bases respectively, with 17 bases between them.

This chain joins TRBV6-6 and TRBJ2-3; D gene uncertain. The germline V gene encodes CDR1 MNHNY and CDR2 SVGAGI (reference sequence). The length of the CDR3 is 12 residues. V was pared by 8 bases and J by 4 bases, with 10 bases between. CDR3 region: CASLESADTQYF. Written as DNA, the CDR3 is TGTGCCAGCCTAGAGAGCGCAGATACGCAGTATTTT.

This chain links TRBV20-1 with TRBJ1-2; no clear D gene. V lost 3 bases and J 6 bases, leaving 11 bases between the germline ends. This CDR3 comprises 12 residues. Germline V lookup: CDR1 DFQATT, CDR2 SNEGSKA (reference sequence). In DNA, the CDR3 is TGCAGTGCTAGTCCCGGGTACGATGGCTACACCTTC. Its protein is CSASPGYDGYTF.

The J gene is TRBJ1-1, the V gene TRBV7-9; the D gene is possibly TRBD1 (5 bases). CDR3 length equals 13 residues. CDR1 SEHNR and CDR2 FQNEAQ come from the germline V gene (reference sequence). With 5 bases removed from V and 7 bases from J, the gap between germline ends came to 14 bases. The chain's CDR3 is CASSPLPDSEAFF. The CDR3 nucleotides are TGTGCCAGCAGCCCCCTCCCAGACAGTGAAGCTTTCTTT. The full variable domain, completed using reference TRBV7-9 and TRBJ1-1, is DTGVSQNPRHKITKRGQNVTFRCDPISEHNRLYWYRQTLGQGPEFLTYFQNEAQLEKSRLLSDRFSAERPKGSFSTLEIQRTEQGDSAMYLCASSPLPDSEAFFGQGTRLTVV.

This chain joins TRBV7-9 and TRBJ1-5, with 7 bases identical to TRBD1. V lost 5 bases to trimming and J lost 6 bases; unmatched junction nucleotides: 7. The germline V gene has CDR1 SEHNR and CDR2 FQNEAQ (reference sequence). This CDR3 is 14 amino acids long. In DNA form, the CDR3 reads TGTGCCAGCAGCGGCGACAGGGTCGGTCAGCCCCAGCATTTT. This codes for CASSGDRVGQPQHF.

J is TRBJ2-5 and V is TRBV7-9, with TRBD1 identical over 8 bases. CDR3 length equals 14 residues. V lost 11 bases and J lost 5; bases outside the gene matches: 13. CDR1 and CDR2 (germline): SEHNR, FQNEAQ (reference sequence). The CDR3 here is CAWSLDREGETQYF. CDR3 coding DNA: TGTGCCTGGAGTTTGGACAGGGAAGGGGAGACCCAGTACTTC.

With regard to this clonotype: One end of the junction varies from germline; a read error may be responsible. V and J are TRBV7-3 and TRBJ1-2; D not certain. Germline values: CDR1 SGHTA, CDR2 FQGTGA. This CDR3 comprises 13 residues. The CDR3 loop reads CASSLEPNYGYTF. The CDR3 bases are TGCGCCAGCAGCTTGGAACCTAACTATGGCTACACCTTC.

The sample holds a few counts of this clonotype. The chain has TRBV5-1 and TRBJ1-4; TRBD1 might be the D (6 bases). V was pared by 0 bases and J by 8 bases, with 14 bases between. The CDR3 has 15 residues. Germline V gene data show CDR1 as SGHRS and CDR2 as YFSETQ. CDR3 loop: CASSLEVGGWEKLFF. The CDR3 DNA reads as TGCGCCAGCAGCTTGGAGGTTGGGGGCTGGGAAAAACTGTTTTTT.

The table lists this clonotype with many counts. This chain uses TRBV10-3 with TRBJ1-2; no clear D. The CDR3 contains 12 residues. Per germline, CDR1 ENHRY and CDR2 SYGVKD. The germline V and J ends were trimmed by 4 bases and 3 bases, with 6 bases remaining between them. CDR3 sequence reads: CAISGWDYGYTF. In nucleotides, the CDR3 is TGTGCCATCAGTGGATGGGACTATGGCTACACCTTC.

This clonotype was seen many times. The V and J genes are TRBV2 and TRBJ1-2; D might be TRBD1 (5 bases). V lost 0 bases and J lost 2, with 13 bases in between. The CDR3 length is 16 residues. Germline V gene data show CDR1 as SNHLY and CDR2 as FYNNEI. The DNA of the CDR3 is TGTGCCAGCAGTGAAGCTCAGGGTAGGCCAAACTATGGCTACACCTTC. It codes for CASSEAQGRPNYGYTF.

This chain joins TRBV11-2 and TRBJ2-7; D unresolved. The CDR3 contains 19 residues. The V end lost 7 bases, the J end lost 1 base, and 29 bases lay between the germline ends. Germline V gene lookup returns CDR1 SGHAT and CDR2 FQNNGV. This chain's CDR3 is CASTPIDRRRNSKSYEQYF. CDR3 DNA: TGTGCCAGCACCCCAATCGACCGGCGGCGAAACTCAAAATCCTACGAGCAGTACTTC.

The chain links TRBV12-3 or TRBV12-4 to TRBJ2-7; D gene unclear. Between the trimmed V and J ends, which lost 4 bases and 4 bases, there was a span of 14 bases. The CDR3 loop spans 14 amino acids. CDR3 sequence: CASSSSEVRYEQYF. CDR3 bases: TGTGCCAGCAGTTCTAGTGAAGTCAGGTACGAGCAGTACTTC.

In its sample, this clonotype was seen many times. The rearrangement uses TRBV7-2 and TRBJ1-6; D is uncertain. The CDR3 has 13 residues. V was pared by 2 bases and J by 8 bases, with 7 bases between. Germline-derived CDR1 and CDR2 are SGHTA and FQGNSA. The CDR3 sequence: CASSLPVYSPLHF. CDR3 nucleotide sequence: TGTGCCAGCAGCTTACCCGTCTATTCACCCCTCCACTTT.

The chain's CDR3 is CSVAASGDEKLFF. The CDR3 DNA reads as TGCAGCGTTGCCGCTAGCGGGGATGAAAAACTGTTTTTT. The chain links TRBV29-1 to TRBJ1-4; no definite D call. The V end was cut by 4 bases, the J end by 6 bases, with 12 bases between. This CDR3 spans 13 amino acids. Germline assignment: CDR1 SQVTM and CDR2 ANQGSEA.

At least ten counts were recorded for this clonotype. The rearrangement uses TRBV2 and TRBJ2-2; D uncertain. The germline CDR1 and CDR2 sequences are SNHLY and FYNNEI. There are 15 residues in the CDR3. Between the trimmed V and J ends, which lost 4 bases and 2 bases, there was a span of 11 bases. CDR3 DNA sequence: TGTGCCAGCAGTGCCGTTCCGGCCAACACCGGGGAGCTGTTTTTT. Amino acids: CASSAVPANTGELFF.

The chain links TRBV6-4 to TRBJ2-3; D remains unclear. CDR1 and CDR2 (germline): MRHNA, SNTAGT. This CDR3 spans 13 amino acids. V was trimmed by 5 bases and J by 2 bases, leaving 8 bases between them. The CDR3 region is CASSYVVTDTQYF. CDR3 in DNA: TGTGCCAGCAGTTACGTGGTCACAGATACGCAGTATTTT.

Ten or more counts support this clonotype. The chain carries TRBV7-9 and TRBJ1-2, with no clear D. In germline, CDR1 is SEHNR, CDR2 FQNEAQ (reference sequence). This CDR3 contains 11 residues. Between the trimmed V and J ends, which lost 8 bases and 6 bases, there was a span of 10 bases. The CDR3 DNA reads TGTGCCAGCGGTGGCCAGCATGGCTACACCTTC. This codes for CASGGQHGYTF.